The text below deals with one TCR beta chain. Enrolled patients showed locally advanced or metastatic urothelial carcinoma. The germline V gene has CDR1 MNHGY and CDR2 SVAAGI. The germline V and J ends were trimmed by 6 bases and 5 bases, with 19 bases remaining between them. The CDR3 length is 15 residues. The entry originates in a study of PD-L1 blockade in urothelial cancer. Looking at the study overall: At 3 weeks (second dose) and 6 weeks after starting treatment, blood was analyzed.

Clones were sequenced by immunoSEQ multiplex PCR, and TCRdb holds only the in-frame ones, with some missing. This sample has some 49,000 clones, with approximately 90% found just once. Specimen: PBMCs, collected around atezolizumab (anti-PD-L1) treatment. The rearrangement joins TRBV6-9 to TRBJ2-5; D might be TRBD1 (6 bases). The clonotype originates from a man aged 55 to 70 with urothelial cancer. The CDR3 loop is CASSTPGPRGETQYF. The CDR3 DNA reads as TGTGCCAGCAGCACCCCCGGGCCCAGGGGTGAGACCCAGTACTTC.